This T cell receptor (beta chain) is from a study of blood T cell repertoires in COVID-19 (dated by TCRdb to the early 2020s). Notes on the research overall: The collaborator samples originated in the United States, Italy and Spain and spanned the acute and convalescent phases of COVID-19. The material from the prospective study consisted of cDNA or gDNA derived from T cells, B-cell-depleted T cells, or PBMCs. The dataset comprised deeply sampled blood TCRbeta repertoires from subjects exposed to, actively infected with, or recovered from COVID-19. The repertoires were released in a freely available public database meant as a resource for research on the immune response to SARS-CoV-2. Samples were obtained from the ongoing ImmuneRACE study (first 160 participants) and from 950 to 1,500 subjects provided by 6 global collaborators. Nearly every sample came with metadata listing a de-identified subject ID, COVID-19 status, age in years and sex. Where available, HLA class I and class II types were taken from metadata supplied by the sample provider and were not determined by assay-based typing. Results the study describes overall, beyond this receptor: Clinical and demographic metadata were provided uncurated, with the amount varying by source and participant.

Participants in the prospective study were aged about 18 to 95 years, lived in 20 to 25 United States geographic areas, and enrolled through a virtual design. Cohort assignment in the prospective study relied on participant-reported clinical history from a screening survey and a study questionnaire. For ImmuneRACE Cohort 3, a participant was defined as recovered based on two consecutive negative NP/OP PCR tests, clearance by a healthcare professional, or resolution of symptoms. In the prospective study, mobile phlebotomists collected whole blood, serum and a nasopharyngeal or oropharyngeal swab from each participant. Over a roughly 2-month period, participants in the prospective study had the option of providing additional blood draws and questionnaires. Prospective study blood samples were shipped either frozen or at room temperature before DNA extraction. TCRbeta CDR3 regions were amplified from genomic DNA by means of the immunoSEQ Assay, a bias-controlled multiplex PCR. In the source study's methods: The number of nucleated cells in each sample was estimated by amplification of reference gene primers within the assay. To quantify the absolute abundance of each unique TCRbeta CDR3 rearrangement, sequence reads were collapsed and filtered. Productive Simpson clonality was computed per sample as the square root of Simpson's diversity index over productive rearrangements. TCRdb stores this immuneACCESS table with in-frame sequences only. Part of the clones is absent; in the studies checked, under half of the shortfall reflects unresolved V genes, and no reason is known for the rest. Clone size and V and J calls were adopted from that table, with D and trimming inferred from the DNA. Within this sample are about 140,000 clones, with around 87% of them counted one time only. Together, the top ten hold 11% of the sample.

On this clone itself: Its cognate antigen has yet to be identified. Base-call qualities are not available, and no considerably larger clone is one nucleotide away.

V lost 5 bases and J lost 0 bases; the stretch between them is 11 bases long. CDR1 and CDR2 are read off the germline V gene as SGHTA and FQGNSA. The CDR3 spans 15 residues, from the cysteine through the phenylalanine. CDR3 DNA only is kept here, 45 bases in frame from base 1. Material for sequencing was PBMCs or T cells enriched from blood (not recorded which). The chain is made from TRBV7-2 and TRBJ1-3; TRBD1 might be the D gene, on 6 matching bases. This TCR was recovered from a man between 60 and 75 years old who had recovered from COVID-19. The encoded CDR3 is CASSRDTSSGNTIYF. The DNA reads as follows: TGTGCCAGCAGCCGGGACACCTCCTCTGGAAACACCATATATTTT.